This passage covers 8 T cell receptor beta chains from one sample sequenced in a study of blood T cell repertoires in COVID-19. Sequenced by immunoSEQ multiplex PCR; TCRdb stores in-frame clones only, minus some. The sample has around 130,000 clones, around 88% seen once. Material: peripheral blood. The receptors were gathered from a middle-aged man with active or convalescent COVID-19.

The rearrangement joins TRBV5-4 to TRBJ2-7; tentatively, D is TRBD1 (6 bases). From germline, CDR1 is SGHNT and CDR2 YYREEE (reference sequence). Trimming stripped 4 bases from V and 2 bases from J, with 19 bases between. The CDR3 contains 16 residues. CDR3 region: CASSRRVTGITYEQYF. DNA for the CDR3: TGTGCCAGCAGCCGAAGAGTTACAGGGATCACCTACGAGCAGTACTTC.

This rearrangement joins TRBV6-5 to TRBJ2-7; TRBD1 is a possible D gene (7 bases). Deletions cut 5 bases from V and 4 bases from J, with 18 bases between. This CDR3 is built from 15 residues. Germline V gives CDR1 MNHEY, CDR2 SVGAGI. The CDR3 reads CASSMRAGQMYEQYF. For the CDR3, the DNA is TGTGCCAGCAGTATGCGGGCGGGACAGATGTACGAGCAGTACTTC.

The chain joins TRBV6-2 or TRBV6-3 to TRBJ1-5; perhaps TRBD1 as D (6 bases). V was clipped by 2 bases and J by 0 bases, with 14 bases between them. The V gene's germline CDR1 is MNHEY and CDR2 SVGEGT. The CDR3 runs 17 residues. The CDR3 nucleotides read TGTGCCAGCAGTTACCGGGGGGGGCCTTATAGCAATCAGCCCCAGCATTTT. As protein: CASSYRGGPYSNQPQHF.

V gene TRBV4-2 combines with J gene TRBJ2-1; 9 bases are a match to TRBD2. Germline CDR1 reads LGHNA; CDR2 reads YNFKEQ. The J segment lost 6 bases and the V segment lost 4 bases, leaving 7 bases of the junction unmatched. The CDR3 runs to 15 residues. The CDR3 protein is CASSRQPGLANEQFF. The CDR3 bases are TGTGCCAGCAGCCGTCAACCGGGACTAGCCAATGAGCAGTTCTTC.

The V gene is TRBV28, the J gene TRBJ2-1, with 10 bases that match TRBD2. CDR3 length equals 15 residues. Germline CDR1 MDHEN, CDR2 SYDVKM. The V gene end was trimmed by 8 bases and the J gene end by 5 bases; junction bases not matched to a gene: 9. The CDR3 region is CASSWRGLANNEQFF. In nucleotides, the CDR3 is TGTGCCAGCTCGTGGCGGGGACTAGCGAACAATGAGCAGTTCTTC.

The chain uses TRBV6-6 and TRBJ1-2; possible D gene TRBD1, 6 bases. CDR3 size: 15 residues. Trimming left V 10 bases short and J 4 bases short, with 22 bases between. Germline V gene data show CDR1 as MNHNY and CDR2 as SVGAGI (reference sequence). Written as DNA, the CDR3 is TGTGCCACCCGCGTGGGACAAGGGTATGGCTATGGCTACACCTTC. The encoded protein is CATRVGQGYGYGYTF.

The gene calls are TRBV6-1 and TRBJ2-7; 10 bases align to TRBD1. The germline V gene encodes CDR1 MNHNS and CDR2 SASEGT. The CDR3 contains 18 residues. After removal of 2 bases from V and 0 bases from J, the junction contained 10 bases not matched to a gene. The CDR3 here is CASSERATGGSSSYEQYF. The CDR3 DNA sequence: TGTGCCAGCAGTGAAAGGGCGACAGGGGGCTCGAGCTCCTACGAGCAGTACTTC.

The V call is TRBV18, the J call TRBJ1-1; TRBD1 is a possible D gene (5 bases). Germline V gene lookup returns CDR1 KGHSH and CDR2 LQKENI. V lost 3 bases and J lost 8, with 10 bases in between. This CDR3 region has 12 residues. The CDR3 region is CASSPSSGEAFF. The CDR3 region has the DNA TGTGCCAGCTCACCCTCTTCAGGGGAAGCTTTCTTT.